This T cell receptor (beta chain) derives from a study of Graves' ophthalmopathy and Graves' hyperthyroidism (dated by TCRdb to the late 2010s). As for the study more broadly: Peripheral blood was collected before any treatment was given, at the time of initial diagnosis. The study used TCR beta repertoire signatures to distinguish Graves' ophthalmopathy from Graves' hyperthyroidism and to predict progression to ophthalmopathy. In total, 135 blood samples were TCR-sequenced: 40 to 45 ophthalmopathy, roughly 80 hyperthyroidism and some 17 hyperthyroidism-to-ophthalmopathy patients. To explore V-J signatures that distinguish ophthalmopathy from hyperthyroidism, a discovery set of 100 patients was enrolled, made up of 43 with ophthalmopathy and fewer than 60 with stable hyperthyroidism. For independent validation, a separate cohort was made up of around 18 hyperthyroidism patients plus 17 patients who later progressed from hyperthyroidism to ophthalmopathy. T-cell repertoires of thyroid tissue and blood were compared in five or six hyperthyroidism patients. Once sampling was done, hyperthyroidism patients were given methimazole at a starting dose of 30 mg daily, while ophthalmopathy patients were given high-dose intravenous methylprednisolone. Broader findings and caveats from the paper: Ophthalmopathy was separated from stable hyperthyroidism by the 13-signature model with roughly 87% sensitivity and less than 82% specificity in cross-validation and with 80%/75% in the test set. Most of the expanded thyroid clonotypes with a frequency above 0.001 were also detected in blood, and it was suggested that the thyroid immune response may be reflected by blood repertoires. Sample size was not statistically predetermined, and group allocation was not concealed from the investigators. In validation, the model predicted ophthalmopathy progression with 55% to 71% sensitivity and approximately 72% specificity; roughly eleven predicted patients were CT-confirmed with GO in a median of around 6 months.

For repertoire sequencing, the TCR beta CDR3 regions were amplified from RNA transcripts. HTBI primers and the Qiagen OneStep RT-PCR kit were used in a first-round RT-PCR, which was followed by a second-round multiplex PCR, size selection and purification. Libraries were sequenced paired-end with 100 bp reads on an Illumina HiSeq2000. In the source study's methods: SOAPnuke was used for read processing, and reads with adapters, uncalled bases, a mean Phred below 15, or no exact constant-primer or identifier match were discarded. COPE v1.2.5 was used to merge high-quality paired reads. Unique nucleotide sequences were defined as clonotypes and aligned to IMGT TRB V, D and J references using MiTCR v1.1. Analysis was restricted to V-J combinations with a frequency above 0.0001, which covered 98% to 99.2% of repertoires. For each V-J combination, a TCR clonal expansion and chaos score was defined as F50 clonal expansion divided by the chaos observed in the TCRdist matrix. Welch's t-statistics and random forest were used to reduce the features to some 13 V-J combinations, which were then used as input to a naive Bayes classifier. The similarity between thyroid and blood repertoires was quantified using the Morisita-Horn index. TCRdb applied fastp at Q25 and MiXCR to the public reads, then kept only in-frame beta chains. Every distinct CDR3 protein forms one entry, paired with its most common genes and DNA. TCRdb's processing, not the study's, gives the V and J calls here. Across this sample there are about 340,000 distinct CDR3 sequences, with roughly a sixth seen only once. The ten largest account for 12% of the sample.

Ophthalmopathy patients were characterized by moderately to severely active disease, a Clinical Activity Score of at least 3, a NOSPECS grade of at least 4, and a disease duration under 3 months. Anyone with other autoimmune diseases, uncontrolled infections, pregnancy or lactation was excluded from the study. Diagnosis relied on clinical symptoms, serum thyroxine, TRAb, thyroid ultrasound and orbital computed tomography. PBMCs were isolated from 10 ml of fresh peripheral blood by Ficoll-Paque density gradient centrifugation. Trizol reagent was used to extract the total RNA, and its quality was then checked on an Agilent 2100 Bioanalyzer. Trimming costs V 8 bases and J 7 bases, and their ends lie 15 bases apart. The CDR3 goes from the cysteine to the phenylalanine over 13 residues. Only CDR3 DNA is held: 39 bases, read in frame from base 1. CDR1 and CDR2 (SNHLY, FYNNEI) derive from the germline V gene.

The table lists this clonotype with a few counts. Its binding antigen is unknown. Base qualities are missing; no much larger clone stands one base away. The sequence links TRBV2 to TRBJ1-5, with the D gene call left open. The sample consisted of peripheral blood. The source is an adult man with Graves' ophthalmopathy. The CDR3 sequence is CASGRGIRQPQHF. The sequenced DNA: TGTGCCAGCGGACGAGGGATCAGGCAGCCCCAGCATTTT.